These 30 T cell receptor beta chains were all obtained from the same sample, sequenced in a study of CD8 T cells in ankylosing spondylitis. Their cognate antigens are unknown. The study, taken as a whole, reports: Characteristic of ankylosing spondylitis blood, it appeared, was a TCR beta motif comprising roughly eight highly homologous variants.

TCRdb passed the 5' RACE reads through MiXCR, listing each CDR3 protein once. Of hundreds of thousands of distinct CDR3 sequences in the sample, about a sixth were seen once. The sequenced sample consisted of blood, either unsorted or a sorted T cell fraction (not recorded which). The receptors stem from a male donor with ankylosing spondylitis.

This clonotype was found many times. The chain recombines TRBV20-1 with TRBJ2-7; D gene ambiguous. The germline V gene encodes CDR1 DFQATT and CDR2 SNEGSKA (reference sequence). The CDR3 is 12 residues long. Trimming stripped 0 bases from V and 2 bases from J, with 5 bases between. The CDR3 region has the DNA TGCAGTGCTAGAGATGACCCCTACGAGCAGTACTTC. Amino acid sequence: CSARDDPYEQYF.

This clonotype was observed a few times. The CDR3, as DNA: TGCGCCAGCAGCTCACTTACACGCCGGGACAGGAACAATGAGCAGTTCTTC. This gives the protein CASSSLTRRDRNNEQFF. This chain connects TRBV5-1 to TRBJ2-1; 8 nucleotides agree with TRBD1. The CDR3 runs to 17 residues. The V segment lost 3 bases and the J segment 5 bases; nucleotides outside the gene matches: 13. Germline V CDR1 and CDR2: SGHRS, YFSETQ.

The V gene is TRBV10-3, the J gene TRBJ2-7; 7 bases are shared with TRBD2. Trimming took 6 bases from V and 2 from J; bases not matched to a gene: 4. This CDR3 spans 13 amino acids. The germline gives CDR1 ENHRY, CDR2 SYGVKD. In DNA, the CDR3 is TGTGCCATCAGAGCGGGAACCGCCTACGAGCAGTACTTC. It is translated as CAIRAGTAYEQYF.

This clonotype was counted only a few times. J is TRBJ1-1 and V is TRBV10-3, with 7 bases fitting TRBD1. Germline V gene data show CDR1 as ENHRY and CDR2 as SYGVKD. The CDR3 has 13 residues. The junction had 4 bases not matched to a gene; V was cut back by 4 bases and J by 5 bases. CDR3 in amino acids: CAISVQGPTEAFF. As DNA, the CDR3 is TGTGCCATCAGTGTACAGGGGCCAACTGAAGCTTTCTTT.

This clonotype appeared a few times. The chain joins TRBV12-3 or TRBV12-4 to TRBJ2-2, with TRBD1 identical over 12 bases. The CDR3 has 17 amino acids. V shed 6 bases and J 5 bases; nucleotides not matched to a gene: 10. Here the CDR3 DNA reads TGTGCCAGCAGGGGAGGGACAGGGGGCGCGAGGACCGGGGAGCTGTTTTTT. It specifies CASRGGTGGARTGELFF.

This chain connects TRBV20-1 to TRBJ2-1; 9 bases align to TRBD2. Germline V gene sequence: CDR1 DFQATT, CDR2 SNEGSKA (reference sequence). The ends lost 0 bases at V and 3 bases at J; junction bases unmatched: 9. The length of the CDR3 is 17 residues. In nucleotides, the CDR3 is TGCAGTGCTAGAGATCGACTCGGAGCGGGGGGCTACAATGAGCAGTTCTTC. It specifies CSARDRLGAGGYNEQFF.

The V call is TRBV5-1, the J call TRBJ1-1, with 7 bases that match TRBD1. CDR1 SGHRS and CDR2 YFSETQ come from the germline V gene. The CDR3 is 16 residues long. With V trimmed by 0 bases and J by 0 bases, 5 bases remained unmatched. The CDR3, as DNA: TGCGCCAGCAGCTTGGTGGGGGGACAGATGAACACTGAAGCTTTCTTT. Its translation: CASSLVGGQMNTEAFF.

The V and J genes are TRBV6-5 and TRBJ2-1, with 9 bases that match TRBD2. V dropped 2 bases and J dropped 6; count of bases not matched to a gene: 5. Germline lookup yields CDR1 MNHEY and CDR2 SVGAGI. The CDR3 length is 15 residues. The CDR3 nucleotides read TGTGCCAGCAGTTACCCCCTAGCGGGACGCAATGAGCAGTTCTTC. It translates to CASSYPLAGRNEQFF.

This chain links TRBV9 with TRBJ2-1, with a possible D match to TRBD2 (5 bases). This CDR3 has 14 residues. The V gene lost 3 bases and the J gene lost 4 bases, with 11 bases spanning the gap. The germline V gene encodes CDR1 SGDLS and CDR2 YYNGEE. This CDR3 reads CASSGGGLYNEQFF. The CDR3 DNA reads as TGTGCCAGCAGCGGCGGAGGACTTTACAATGAGCAGTTCTTC.

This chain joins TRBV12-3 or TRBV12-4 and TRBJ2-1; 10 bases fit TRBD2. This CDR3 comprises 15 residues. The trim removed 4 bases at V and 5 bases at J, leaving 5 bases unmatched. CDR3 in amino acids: CASSWASGSDNEQFF. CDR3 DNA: TGTGCCAGCAGTTGGGCTAGCGGGAGCGACAATGAGCAGTTCTTC.

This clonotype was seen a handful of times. CDR3 loop: CASRRAGSKNIQYF. The CDR3 region has the DNA TGTGCCAGCAGACGAGCGGGAAGTAAAAACATTCAGTACTTC. This sequence joins TRBV6-2 or TRBV6-3 and TRBJ2-4; 7 bases line up with TRBD2. The CDR3 is 14 residues long. Per the germline V gene, CDR1 is MNHEY and CDR2 is SVGEGT. The junction had 6 bases not matched to a gene; V was cut back by 6 bases and J by 4 bases.

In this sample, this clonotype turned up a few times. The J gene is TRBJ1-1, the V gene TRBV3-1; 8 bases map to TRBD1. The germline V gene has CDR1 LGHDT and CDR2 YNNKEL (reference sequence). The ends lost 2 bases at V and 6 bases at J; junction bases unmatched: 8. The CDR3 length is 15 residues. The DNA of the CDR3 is TGTGCCAGCAGCCAACGGCGGACAGGGACCTCTGAAGCTTTCTTT. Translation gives CASSQRRTGTSEAFF. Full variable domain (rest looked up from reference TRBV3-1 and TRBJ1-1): DTAVSQTPKYLVTQMGNDKSIKCEQNLGHDTMYWYKQDSKKFLKIMFSYNNKELIINETVPNRFSPKSPDKAHLNLHINSLELGDSAVYFCASSQRRTGTSEAFFGQGTRLTVV.

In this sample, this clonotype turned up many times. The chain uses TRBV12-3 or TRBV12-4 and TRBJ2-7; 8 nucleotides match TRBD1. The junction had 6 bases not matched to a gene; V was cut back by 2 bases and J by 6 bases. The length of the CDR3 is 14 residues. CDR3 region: CASSLSQGAGEQYF. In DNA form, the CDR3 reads TGTGCCAGCAGTTTATCCCAGGGGGCAGGCGAGCAGTACTTC.

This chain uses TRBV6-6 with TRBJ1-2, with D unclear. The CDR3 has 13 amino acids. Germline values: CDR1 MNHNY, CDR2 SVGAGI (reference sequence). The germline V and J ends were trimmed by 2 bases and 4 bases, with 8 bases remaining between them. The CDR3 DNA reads TGTGCCAGCAGTTACCAGGATTCCTATGGCTACACCTTC. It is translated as CASSYQDSYGYTF.

The CDR3 loop is CASSLAGGYTF. The CDR3 DNA follows: TGCGCCAGCAGCTTGGCCGGCGGCTACACCTTC. The chain links TRBV5-1 to TRBJ1-2; D uncertain. Germline CDR1 SGHRS, CDR2 YFSETQ. The CDR3 consists of 11 residues. Trimming shortened V by 0 bases and J by 8 bases, and 5 bases separated the two germline ends.

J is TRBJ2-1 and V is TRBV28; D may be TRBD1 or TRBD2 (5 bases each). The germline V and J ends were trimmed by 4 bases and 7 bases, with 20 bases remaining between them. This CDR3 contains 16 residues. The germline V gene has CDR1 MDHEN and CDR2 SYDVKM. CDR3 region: CASSSPQGGGWNEQFF. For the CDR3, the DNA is TGTGCCAGCAGTTCTCCCCAGGGTGGGGGTTGGAATGAGCAGTTCTTC.

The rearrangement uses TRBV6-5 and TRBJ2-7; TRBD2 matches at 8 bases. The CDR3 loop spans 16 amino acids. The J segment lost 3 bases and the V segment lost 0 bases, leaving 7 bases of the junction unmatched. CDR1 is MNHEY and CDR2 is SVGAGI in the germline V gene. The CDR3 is CASSYSLPSGYYEQYF. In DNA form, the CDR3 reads TGTGCCAGCAGTTACTCGTTGCCTAGCGGGTACTACGAGCAGTACTTC.

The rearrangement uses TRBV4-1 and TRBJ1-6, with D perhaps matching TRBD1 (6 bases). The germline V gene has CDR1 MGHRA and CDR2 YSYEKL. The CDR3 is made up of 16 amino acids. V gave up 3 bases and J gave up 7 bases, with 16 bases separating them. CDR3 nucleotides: TGCGCCAGCAGCCATCCCCTCAGGGGTAGCAATTCACCCCTCCACTTT. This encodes CASSHPLRGSNSPLHF.

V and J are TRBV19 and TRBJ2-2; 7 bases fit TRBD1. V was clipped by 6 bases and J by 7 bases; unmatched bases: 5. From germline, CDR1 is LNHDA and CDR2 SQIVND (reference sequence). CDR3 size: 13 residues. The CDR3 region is CASSTTGVGELFF. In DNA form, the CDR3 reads TGTGCCAGTAGCACCACAGGGGTCGGGGAGCTGTTTTTT.

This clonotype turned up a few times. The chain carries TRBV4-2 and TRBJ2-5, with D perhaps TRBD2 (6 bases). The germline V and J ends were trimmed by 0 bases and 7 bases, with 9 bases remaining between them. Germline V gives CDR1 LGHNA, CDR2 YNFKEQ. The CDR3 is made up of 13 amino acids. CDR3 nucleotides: TGTGCCAGCAGCCAAGACGGGAGAGCGACCCAGTACTTC. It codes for CASSQDGRATQYF.

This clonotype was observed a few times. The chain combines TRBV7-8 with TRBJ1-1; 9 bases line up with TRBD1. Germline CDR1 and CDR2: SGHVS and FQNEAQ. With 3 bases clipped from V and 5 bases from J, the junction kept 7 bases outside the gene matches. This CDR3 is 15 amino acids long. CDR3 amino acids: CASSFREDRGTEAFF. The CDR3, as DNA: TGTGCCAGCAGCTTTCGGGAAGACAGGGGGACTGAAGCTTTCTTT. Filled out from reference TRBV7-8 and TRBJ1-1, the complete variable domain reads GAGVSQSPRYKVAKRGQDVALRCDPISGHVSLFWYQQALGQGPEFLTYFQNEAQLDKSGLPSDRFFAERPEGSVSTLKIQRTQQEDSAVYLCASSFREDRGTEAFFGQGTRLTVV.

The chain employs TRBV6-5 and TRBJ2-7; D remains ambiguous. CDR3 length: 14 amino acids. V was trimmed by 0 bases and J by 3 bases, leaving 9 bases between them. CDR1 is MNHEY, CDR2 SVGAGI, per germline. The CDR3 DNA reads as TGTGCCAGCAGTTACTCGCAGAGAAACTACGAGCAGTACTTC. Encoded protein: CASSYSQRNYEQYF.

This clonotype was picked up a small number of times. The CDR3 reads CASSLRRGTDTQYF. The CDR3 DNA sequence: TGTGCCAGCAGCTTGCGCCGGGGCACAGATACGCAGTATTTT. V is TRBV7-2 and J is TRBJ2-3; no definite D call. Deletions cut 3 bases from V and 1 base from J, with 8 bases between. The V gene's germline CDR1 is SGHTA and CDR2 FQGNSA. This CDR3 contains 14 residues.

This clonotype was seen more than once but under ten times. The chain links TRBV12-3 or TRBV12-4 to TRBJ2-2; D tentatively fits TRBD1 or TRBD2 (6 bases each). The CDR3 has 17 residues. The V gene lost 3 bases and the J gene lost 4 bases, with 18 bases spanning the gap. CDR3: CASSFGPGEASTGELFF. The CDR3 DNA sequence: TGTGCCAGCAGTTTTGGTCCAGGGGAGGCTTCCACCGGGGAGCTGTTTTTT.

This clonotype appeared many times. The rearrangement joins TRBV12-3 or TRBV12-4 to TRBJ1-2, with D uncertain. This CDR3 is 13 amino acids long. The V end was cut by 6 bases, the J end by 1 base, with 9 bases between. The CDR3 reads CASSPTRNYGYTF. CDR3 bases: TGTGCCAGCAGCCCCACCCGTAACTATGGCTACACCTTC.

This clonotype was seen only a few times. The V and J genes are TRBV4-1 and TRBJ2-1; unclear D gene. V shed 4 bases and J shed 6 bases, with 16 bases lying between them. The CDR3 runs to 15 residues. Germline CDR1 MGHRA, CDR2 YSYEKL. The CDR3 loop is CASSLLLGASNEQFF. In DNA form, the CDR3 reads TGCGCCAGCAGCCTCCTGCTAGGCGCCTCCAATGAGCAGTTCTTC.

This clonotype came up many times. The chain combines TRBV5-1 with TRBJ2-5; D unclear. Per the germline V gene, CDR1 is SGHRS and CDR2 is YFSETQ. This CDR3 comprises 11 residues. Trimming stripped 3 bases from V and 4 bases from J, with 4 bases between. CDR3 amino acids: CASSSLETQYF. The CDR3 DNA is TGCGCCAGCAGCTCCCTAGAGACCCAGTACTTC.

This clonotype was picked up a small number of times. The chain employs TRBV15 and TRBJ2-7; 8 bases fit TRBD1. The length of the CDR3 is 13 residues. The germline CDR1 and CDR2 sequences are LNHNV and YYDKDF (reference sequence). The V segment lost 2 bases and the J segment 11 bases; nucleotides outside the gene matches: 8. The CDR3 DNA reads TGTGCCACCAGCAGACGTAACCGGGACAGGAAGTACTTC. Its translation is CATSRRNRDRKYF.

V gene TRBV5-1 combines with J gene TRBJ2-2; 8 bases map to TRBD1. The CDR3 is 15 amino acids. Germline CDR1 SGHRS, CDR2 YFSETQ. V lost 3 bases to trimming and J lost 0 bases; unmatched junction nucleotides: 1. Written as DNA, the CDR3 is TGCGCCAGCAGCTGGACAGGGACGAACACCGGGGAGCTGTTTTTT. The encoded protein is CASSWTGTNTGELFF. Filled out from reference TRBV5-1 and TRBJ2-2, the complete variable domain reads KAGVTQTPRYLIKTRGQQVTLSCSPISGHRSVSWYQQTPGQGLQFLFEYFSETQRNKGNFPGRFSGRQFSNSRSEMNVSTLELGDSALYLCASSWTGTNTGELFFGEGSRLTVL.

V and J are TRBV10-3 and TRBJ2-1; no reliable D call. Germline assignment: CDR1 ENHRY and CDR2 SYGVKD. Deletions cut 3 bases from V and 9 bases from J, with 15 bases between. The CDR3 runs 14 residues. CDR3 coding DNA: TGTGCCATCAGTGACCCAGTCGGGCGGCTTGAGCAGTTCTTC. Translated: CAISDPVGRLEQFF.